This T cell receptor beta chain originates from a study of T-cell reconstitution after alpha-beta-depleted transplantation in children. General observations from the study: Surviving thymic progenitors and recipient T cells were the source of high TCRbeta diversity at day 60 in some patients. Several hundred expanded graft clones reportedly were the source of alpha-beta T cells about two months after transplant. Newly produced T cells mostly accounted for T-cell counts and diversity one year post-transplant.

In its sample, this clonotype was seen many times. Antigen: not known. Germline V gives CDR1 MGHDK, CDR2 SYGVNS. The CDR3 is 12 residues long. The ends were cut back, 3 bases at V and 11 bases at J, with 10 bases in the middle. Preparation of the TCRbeta library used unique molecular identifiers. TCRdb re-analysed the PCR reads in MiXCR, keeping a single row per CDR3 protein. The sample includes 250,000 to 300,000 distinct CDR3 sequences, nearly 8% of them seen just once. The rearrangement links TRBV25-1 to TRBJ2-2, with D maybe TRBD1 (5 bases). The sequence derives from a female patient aged 2 to 10 who had a stem cell transplant for Fanconi anemia, so the T cells may come from the graft donor. Sequenced here: peripheral blood, sampled 360 days after TCRalphabeta/CD19-depleted stem cell transplant. The CDR3 spells CASSDKGFELFF. The DNA for the CDR3 is TGTGCCAGCAGTGACAAGGGGTTCGAGCTGTTTTTT. The entire variable domain, with the rest obtained from reference TRBV25-1 and TRBJ2-2, is as follows: EADIYQTPRYLVIGTGKKITLECSQTMGHDKMYWYQQDPGMELHLIHYSYGVNSTEKGDLSSESTVSRIRTEHFPLTLESARPSHTSQYLCASSDKGFELFFGEGSRLTVL.